The rows below give T cell receptor beta chains drawn from one sample of a study of blood T cell repertoires in COVID-19. The data were produced by immunoSEQ multiplex PCR, yet TCRdb's version contains in-frame clones alone and is incomplete. The table includes approximately 240,000 clones, roughly 90% detected once. Sequences were obtained from PBMCs or T cells enriched from blood (not recorded which). These receptors originate from a woman aged 50 to 65 in a cohort exposed to, infected with or recovered from COVID-19 (not recorded which). The CDR3 runs from the conserved cysteine through the conserved F or W. The order of the fields is clone size, D gene, V gene, J gene, CDR3 length, CDR3 protein, CDR3 DNA. The D gene is left open where the match is weak. For some rows the clone size is stated as once, few or many, or as a class when expanded; others skip it.

clone_size: NA; d_call: TRBD1; v_call: TRBV9; j_call: TRBJ2-3; cdr3_length: 14; cdr3_aa: CASSFPRGDSTQYF; cdr3_nt: TGTGCCAGCAGCTTCCCGCGAGGGGACAGTACGCAGTATTTT
clone_size: NA; d_call: TRBD1; v_call: TRBV18; j_call: TRBJ1-1; cdr3_length: 16; cdr3_aa: CASSPIGQEMNTEAFF; cdr3_nt: TGTGCCAGCTCACCGATCGGACAGGAGATGAACACTGAAGCTTTCTTT
clone_size: NA; d_call: NA; v_call: TRBV6-6; j_call: TRBJ2-2; cdr3_length: 16; cdr3_aa: CASSRRQGLGTGELFF; cdr3_nt: TGTGCCAGCAGTCGACGGCAGGGTCTGGGGACCGGGGAGCTGTTTTTT
clone_size: NA; d_call: NA; v_call: TRBV15; j_call: TRBJ2-5; cdr3_length: 12; cdr3_aa: CATSRDIQGQYF; cdr3_nt: TGTGCCACCAGCAGAGATATCCAGGGCCAGTACTTC
clone_size: once; d_call: TRBD1; v_call: TRBV5-1; j_call: TRBJ1-4; cdr3_length: 16; cdr3_aa: CASSRDRGPDGEKLFF; cdr3_nt: TGCGCCAGCAGCCGGGACAGGGGCCCGGACGGCGAAAAACTGTTTTTT
clone_size: NA; d_call: TRBD2; v_call: TRBV7-2; j_call: TRBJ2-3; cdr3_length: 19; cdr3_aa: CASSLWGLAGPGLTDTQYF; cdr3_nt: TGTGCCAGCAGCTTATGGGGACTAGCGGGACCCGGGCTCACAGATACGCAGTATTTT
clone_size: NA; d_call: TRBD2; v_call: TRBV6-5; j_call: TRBJ2-7; cdr3_length: 12; cdr3_aa: CASSRLAGEQYF; cdr3_nt: TGTGCCAGCAGTCGACTAGCGGGGGAGCAGTACTTC
clone_size: NA; d_call: NA; v_call: TRBV24-1; j_call: TRBJ2-3; cdr3_length: 16; cdr3_aa: CATSDAGAADTDTQYF; cdr3_nt: TGTGCCACCAGTGATGCAGGGGCCGCAGACACAGATACGCAGTATTTT
clone_size: NA; d_call: NA; v_call: TRBV3-1/TRBV3-2; j_call: TRBJ1-1; cdr3_length: 14; cdr3_aa: CASSQGGGNTEAFF; cdr3_nt: TGTGCCAGCAGCCAAGGGGGGGGGAACACTGAAGCTTTCTTT
clone_size: NA; d_call: TRBD1; v_call: TRBV12-5; j_call: TRBJ1-5; cdr3_length: 14; cdr3_aa: CASGLAGGNQPQHF; cdr3_nt: TGTGCTAGTGGTTTAGCAGGGGGTAATCAGCCCCAGCATTTT
clone_size: NA; d_call: TRBD1; v_call: TRBV5-4; j_call: TRBJ2-1; cdr3_length: 13; cdr3_aa: CASSPDRVYEQFF; cdr3_nt: TGTGCCAGCAGCCCCGACAGGGTCTATGAGCAGTTCTTC
clone_size: NA; d_call: TRBD1; v_call: TRBV6-1; j_call: TRBJ1-2; cdr3_length: 15; cdr3_aa: CASSDLTTGLQGYTF; cdr3_nt: TGTGCCAGCAGTGATCTCACGACAGGGCTACAAGGCTACACCTTC
clone_size: NA; d_call: TRBD2; v_call: TRBV2; j_call: TRBJ2-7; cdr3_length: 14; cdr3_aa: CASSPGLAPSEQYF; cdr3_nt: TGTGCCAGCAGTCCGGGACTAGCACCATCCGAGCAGTACTTC
clone_size: NA; d_call: TRBD2; v_call: TRBV5-4; j_call: TRBJ2-5; cdr3_length: 14; cdr3_aa: CASSLGTSLETQYF; cdr3_nt: TGTGCCAGCAGCTTGGGGACTAGCTTAGAGACCCAGTACTTC
clone_size: NA; d_call: NA; v_call: TRBV21-1; j_call: TRBJ2-1; cdr3_length: 17; cdr3_aa: CASSKVAAGGQYNEQFF; cdr3_nt: TGTGCCAGCAGCAAAGTGGCGGCGGGGGGGCAGTACAATGAGCAGTTCTTC
clone_size: NA; d_call: NA; v_call: TRBV7-9; j_call: TRBJ1-1; cdr3_length: 11; cdr3_aa: CASSFSTEAFF; cdr3_nt: TGTGCCAGCAGCTTTAGCACTGAAGCTTTCTTT
clone_size: NA; d_call: NA; v_call: TRBV11-2; j_call: TRBJ2-3; cdr3_length: 16; cdr3_aa: CASSLSGGLETDTQYF; cdr3_nt: TGTGCCAGCAGCTTATCGGGGGGCCTTGAGACAGATACGCAGTATTTT
clone_size: NA; d_call: NA; v_call: TRBV12-3/TRBV12-4; j_call: TRBJ2-7; cdr3_length: 12; cdr3_aa: CASSLPQGQQYF; cdr3_nt: TGTGCCAGCAGTTTGCCTCAGGGGCAGCAGTACTTC
clone_size: NA; d_call: TRBD1; v_call: TRBV5-5; j_call: TRBJ1-5; cdr3_length: 13; cdr3_aa: CASSDRGEQPQHF; cdr3_nt: TGTGCCAGCAGCGACAGGGGGGAACAGCCCCAGCATTTT
clone_size: NA; d_call: NA; v_call: TRBV19; j_call: TRBJ1-5; cdr3_length: 15; cdr3_aa: CASSIARRGNQPQHF; cdr3_nt: TGTGCCAGTAGTATCGCGCGGAGGGGCAATCAGCCCCAGCATTTT
clone_size: NA; d_call: NA; v_call: TRBV7-9; j_call: TRBJ1-1; cdr3_length: 14; cdr3_aa: CASSLGGMNTEAFF; cdr3_nt: TGTGCCAGCAGCTTAGGGGGCATGAACACTGAAGCTTTCTTT
clone_size: NA; d_call: NA; v_call: TRBV1; j_call: TRBJ2-7; cdr3_length: 13; cdr3_aa: CTSRLGRCYEQYF; cdr3_nt: TGCACCAGCAGGTTGGGGAGGTGCTACGAGCAGTACTTC
clone_size: NA; d_call: TRBD2; v_call: TRBV27; j_call: TRBJ2-1; cdr3_length: 15; cdr3_aa: CASSSGLAGRNEQFF; cdr3_nt: TGTGCCAGCAGTTCGGGACTAGCGGGGAGAAATGAGCAGTTCTTC
clone_size: NA; d_call: NA; v_call: TRBV18; j_call: TRBJ1-1; cdr3_length: 13; cdr3_aa: CASSPPRYTEAFF; cdr3_nt: TGTGCCAGCTCACCACCACGGTACACTGAAGCTTTCTTT
clone_size: NA; d_call: NA; v_call: TRBV5-6; j_call: TRBJ1-1; cdr3_length: 15; cdr3_aa: CASSLGTALNTEAFF; cdr3_nt: TGTGCCAGCAGCTTGGGGACAGCACTGAACACTGAAGCTTTCTTT
clone_size: few; d_call: TRBD1; v_call: TRBV29-1; j_call: TRBJ1-2; cdr3_length: 14; cdr3_aa: CSVQPGQGYYGYTF; cdr3_nt: TGCAGCGTCCAACCGGGACAGGGGTACTATGGCTACACCTTC
clone_size: NA; d_call: NA; v_call: TRBV12-5; j_call: TRBJ2-1; cdr3_length: 15; cdr3_aa: CASGFPQRGFLEQFF; cdr3_nt: TGTGCTAGTGGTTTCCCCCAGAGAGGGTTTCTGGAGCAGTTCTTC
clone_size: NA; d_call: TRBD1; v_call: TRBV6-1; j_call: TRBJ2-1; cdr3_length: 15; cdr3_aa: CASSEAGTGHNEQFF; cdr3_nt: TGTGCCAGCAGTGAAGCCGGGACAGGGCATAATGAGCAGTTCTTC
clone_size: NA; d_call: TRBD1; v_call: TRBV7-8; j_call: TRBJ2-2; cdr3_length: 16; cdr3_aa: CAKTGPQGADTGELFF; cdr3_nt: TGTGCCAAGACCGGCCCACAGGGGGCGGACACCGGGGAGCTGTTTTTT
clone_size: NA; d_call: TRBD2; v_call: TRBV7-9; j_call: TRBJ2-3; cdr3_length: 18; cdr3_aa: CASSSRTSGVTWADTQYF; cdr3_nt: TGTGCCAGCAGCTCGAGGACTAGCGGGGTGACGTGGGCGGATACGCAGTATTTT
clone_size: NA; d_call: TRBD1; v_call: TRBV3-1/TRBV3-2; j_call: TRBJ2-2; cdr3_length: 15; cdr3_aa: CASRPGTGRTGELFF; cdr3_nt: TGTGCCAGCAGACCTGGGACAGGGAGGACCGGGGAGCTGTTTTTT
clone_size: NA; d_call: NA; v_call: TRBV9; j_call: TRBJ2-5; cdr3_length: 14; cdr3_aa: CASSELVGRETQYF; cdr3_nt: TGTGCCAGCAGTGAATTAGTAGGGAGGGAGACCCAGTACTTC
clone_size: NA; d_call: NA; v_call: TRBV29-1; j_call: TRBJ2-5; cdr3_length: 13; cdr3_aa: CSVEVRQSETQYF; cdr3_nt: TGCAGCGTTGAAGTTCGCCAGTCAGAGACCCAGTACTTC
clone_size: NA; d_call: NA; v_call: TRBV7-5; j_call: TRBJ1-2; cdr3_length: 12; cdr3_aa: CARGQGVGGYTF; cdr3_nt: TGTGCCAGAGGGCAGGGGGTGGGAGGCTACACCTTC
clone_size: NA; d_call: NA; v_call: TRBV19; j_call: TRBJ2-3; cdr3_length: 14; cdr3_aa: CASSIPRSTDTQYF; cdr3_nt: TGTGCCAGTAGTATCCCCCGGAGCACAGATACGCAGTATTTT
clone_size: few; d_call: TRBD2; v_call: TRBV5-4; j_call: TRBJ2-5; cdr3_length: 16; cdr3_aa: CASSSTNLAGRETQYF; cdr3_nt: TGTGCCAGCAGCTCAACCAACCTAGCGGGGAGAGAGACCCAGTACTTC
clone_size: NA; d_call: TRBD1; v_call: TRBV6-4; j_call: TRBJ2-3; cdr3_length: 15; cdr3_aa: CASSDSTGGADTQYF; cdr3_nt: TGTGCCAGCAGTGACTCGACAGGGGGCGCAGATACGCAGTATTTT
clone_size: NA; d_call: NA; v_call: TRBV9; j_call: TRBJ2-2; cdr3_length: 15; cdr3_aa: CASSVESPRSGELFF; cdr3_nt: TGTGCCAGCAGCGTAGAGTCCCCGAGGTCCGGGGAGCTGTTTTTT
clone_size: NA; d_call: TRBD1; v_call: TRBV3-1/TRBV3-2; j_call: TRBJ1-2; cdr3_length: 14; cdr3_aa: CASSSGQGPYGYTF; cdr3_nt: TGTGCCAGCAGCTCGGGACAGGGCCCCTATGGCTACACCTTC
clone_size: NA; d_call: TRBD2; v_call: TRBV7-8; j_call: TRBJ2-1; cdr3_length: 18; cdr3_aa: CASSSPNSTAGSYNEQFF; cdr3_nt: TGTGCCAGCAGCTCCCCAAACTCGACAGCGGGGTCCTACAATGAGCAGTTCTTC
clone_size: NA; d_call: NA; v_call: TRBV30; j_call: TRBJ1-4; cdr3_length: 16; cdr3_aa: CAWSVLWAGFGEKLFF; cdr3_nt: TGTGCCTGGAGTGTACTTTGGGCAGGGTTTGGTGAAAAACTGTTTTTT
clone_size: NA; d_call: TRBD1; v_call: TRBV5-4; j_call: TRBJ1-4; cdr3_length: 17; cdr3_aa: CASSQRQGRSTNEKLFF; cdr3_nt: TGTGCCAGCAGTCAAAGACAGGGGCGTAGCACTAATGAAAAACTGTTTTTT
clone_size: few; d_call: TRBD2; v_call: TRBV6-6; j_call: TRBJ2-1; cdr3_length: 19; cdr3_aa: CASRRLPGLAGSSYNEQFF; cdr3_nt: TGTGCCAGCAGACGATTACCGGGACTAGCGGGGAGCTCCTACAATGAGCAGTTCTTC
clone_size: once; d_call: TRBD2; v_call: TRBV5-8; j_call: TRBJ2-1; cdr3_length: 14; cdr3_aa: CASSRLAQYNEQFF; cdr3_nt: TGTGCCAGCAGCAGACTAGCGCAGTACAATGAGCAGTTCTTC
clone_size: few; d_call: NA; v_call: TRBV11-3; j_call: TRBJ2-2; cdr3_length: 12; cdr3_aa: CASSFRDGELFF; cdr3_nt: TGTGCCAGCAGCTTCCGGGACGGGGAGCTGTTTTTT
clone_size: NA; d_call: TRBD2; v_call: TRBV29-1; j_call: TRBJ2-3; cdr3_length: 15; cdr3_aa: CSVNSGTSGGDTQYF; cdr3_nt: TGCAGCGTTAATTCCGGGACTAGCGGGGGGGATACGCAGTATTTT
clone_size: NA; d_call: NA; v_call: TRBV12-3/TRBV12-4; j_call: TRBJ1-3; cdr3_length: 12; cdr3_aa: CASSLGRNTIYF; cdr3_nt: TGTGCCAGCAGTTTAGGGCGAAACACCATATATTTT
clone_size: NA; d_call: NA; v_call: TRBV12-3/TRBV12-4; j_call: TRBJ2-7; cdr3_length: 13; cdr3_aa: CASSLHNSYEQYF; cdr3_nt: TGTGCCAGCAGTTTGCACAACTCCTACGAGCAGTACTTC
clone_size: NA; d_call: TRBD1; v_call: TRBV5-1; j_call: TRBJ1-1; cdr3_length: 13; cdr3_aa: CASSGDRNTEAFF; cdr3_nt: TGCGCCAGCAGCGGGGACAGGAACACTGAAGCTTTCTTT
clone_size: NA; d_call: TRBD1; v_call: TRBV30; j_call: TRBJ2-5; cdr3_length: 12; cdr3_aa: CAWSVQGGTQYF; cdr3_nt: TGTGCCTGGAGTGTACAGGGGGGGACCCAGTACTTC
clone_size: NA; d_call: NA; v_call: TRBV4-1; j_call: TRBJ1-6; cdr3_length: 13; cdr3_aa: CASSSQVNSPLHF; cdr3_nt: TGCGCCAGCAGCTCACAGGTTAATTCACCCCTCCACTTT
clone_size: NA; d_call: TRBD1; v_call: TRBV6-5; j_call: TRBJ1-6; cdr3_length: 16; cdr3_aa: CASSYSPGQSNSPLHF; cdr3_nt: TGTGCCAGCAGTTACTCTCCGGGACAGAGTAATTCACCCCTCCACTTT
clone_size: NA; d_call: NA; v_call: TRBV6-6; j_call: TRBJ2-5; cdr3_length: 15; cdr3_aa: CASSYSDSRQETQYF; cdr3_nt: TGTGCCAGCAGTTACTCGGACAGCCGCCAAGAGACCCAGTACTTC
clone_size: NA; d_call: TRBD1; v_call: TRBV4-3; j_call: TRBJ2-7; cdr3_length: 15; cdr3_aa: CASSQTTGTGDEQYF; cdr3_nt: TGCGCCAGCAGCCAAACTACCGGGACAGGGGACGAGCAGTACTTC
clone_size: NA; d_call: TRBD1; v_call: TRBV30; j_call: TRBJ1-2; cdr3_length: 14; cdr3_aa: CAWSRQGAGYGYTF; cdr3_nt: TGTGCCTGGAGTCGACAGGGGGCAGGCTATGGCTACACCTTC
clone_size: NA; d_call: NA; v_call: TRBV10-3; j_call: TRBJ1-2; cdr3_length: 14; cdr3_aa: CAISETPGAYGYTF; cdr3_nt: TGTGCCATCAGTGAGACACCGGGAGCCTATGGCTACACCTTC
clone_size: NA; d_call: NA; v_call: TRBV3-1/TRBV3-2; j_call: TRBJ1-2; cdr3_length: 14; cdr3_aa: CASSQVEGVTGYTF; cdr3_nt: TGTGCCAGCAGCCAAGTTGAAGGGGTTACTGGCTACACCTTC
clone_size: NA; d_call: NA; v_call: TRBV12-1; j_call: TRBJ1-6; cdr3_length: 17; cdr3_aa: CASSLQPTGFGSSPLHF; cdr3_nt: TGTGCCAGCAGCCTTCAGCCGACAGGGTTTGGTAGTTCACCCCTCCACTTT
clone_size: NA; d_call: TRBD1; v_call: TRBV7-2; j_call: TRBJ1-2; cdr3_length: 15; cdr3_aa: CASSLVGQGIRGYTF; cdr3_nt: TGTGCCAGCAGCTTAGTGGGACAGGGAATACGTGGCTACACCTTC
clone_size: NA; d_call: NA; v_call: TRBV7-2; j_call: TRBJ2-2; cdr3_length: 15; cdr3_aa: CASSLALSGTGELFF; cdr3_nt: TGTGCCAGCAGCTTAGCGTTATCAGGGACCGGGGAGCTGTTTTTT